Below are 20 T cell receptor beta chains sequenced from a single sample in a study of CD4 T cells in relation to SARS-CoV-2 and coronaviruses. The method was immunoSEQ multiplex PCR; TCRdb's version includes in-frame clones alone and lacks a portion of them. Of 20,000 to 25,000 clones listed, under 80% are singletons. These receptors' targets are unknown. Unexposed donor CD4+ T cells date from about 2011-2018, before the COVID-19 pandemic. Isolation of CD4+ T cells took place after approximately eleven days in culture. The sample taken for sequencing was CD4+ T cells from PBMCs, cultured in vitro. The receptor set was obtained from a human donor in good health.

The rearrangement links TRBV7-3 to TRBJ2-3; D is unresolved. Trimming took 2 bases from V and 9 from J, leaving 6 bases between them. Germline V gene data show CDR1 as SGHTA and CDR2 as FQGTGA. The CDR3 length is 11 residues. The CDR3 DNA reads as TGTGCCAGCAGCTTAGGCCAAACGCAGTATTTT. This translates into CASSLGQTQYF.

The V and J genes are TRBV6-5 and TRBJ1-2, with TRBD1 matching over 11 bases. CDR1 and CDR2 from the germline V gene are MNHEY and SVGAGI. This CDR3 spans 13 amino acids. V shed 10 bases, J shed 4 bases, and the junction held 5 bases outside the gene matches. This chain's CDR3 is CAIGGQGAYGYTF. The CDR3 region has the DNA TGTGCCATCGGAGGACAGGGGGCCTATGGCTACACCTTC.

This CDR3 reads CASGSTSTDTQYF. The CDR3 coding sequence is TGTGCCAGCGGGAGCACTAGCACAGATACGCAGTATTTT. The chain is built from TRBV9 and TRBJ2-3, with D maybe TRBD2 (5 bases). Trimming removed 7 bases from V and 0 bases from J, with 9 bases in between. The germline V gene encodes CDR1 SGDLS and CDR2 YYNGEE. This CDR3 contains 13 residues.

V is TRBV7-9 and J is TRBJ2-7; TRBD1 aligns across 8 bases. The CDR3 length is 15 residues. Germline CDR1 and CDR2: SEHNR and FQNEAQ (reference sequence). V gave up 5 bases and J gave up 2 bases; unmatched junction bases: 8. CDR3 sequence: CASSTGGRSTYEQYF. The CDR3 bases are TGTGCCAGCAGCACAGGGGGACGGAGCACCTACGAGCAGTACTTC.

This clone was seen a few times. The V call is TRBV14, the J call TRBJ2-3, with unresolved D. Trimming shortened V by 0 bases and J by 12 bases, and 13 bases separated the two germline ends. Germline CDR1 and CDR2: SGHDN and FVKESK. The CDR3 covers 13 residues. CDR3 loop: CASSQDLRPDQYF. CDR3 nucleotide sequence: TGTGCCAGCAGCCAAGATCTGCGTCCCGATCAGTATTTT.

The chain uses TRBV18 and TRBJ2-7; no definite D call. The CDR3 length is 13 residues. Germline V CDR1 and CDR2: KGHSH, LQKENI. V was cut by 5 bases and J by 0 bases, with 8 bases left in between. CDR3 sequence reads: CASSKSTSYEQYF. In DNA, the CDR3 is TGTGCCAGCTCAAAGAGCACCTCCTACGAGCAGTACTTC.

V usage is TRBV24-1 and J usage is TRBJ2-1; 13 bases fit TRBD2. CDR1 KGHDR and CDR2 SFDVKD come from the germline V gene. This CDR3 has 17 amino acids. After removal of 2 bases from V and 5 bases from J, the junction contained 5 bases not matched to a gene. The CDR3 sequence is CATSDSGTSGTNNEQFF. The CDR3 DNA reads TGTGCCACCAGTGATTCCGGGACTAGCGGGACCAACAATGAGCAGTTCTTC.

The CDR3 DNA sequence: TGTGCCAGCAGTGATCCTTCTGAAGCTTTCTTT. It yields the protein CASSDPSEAFF. V usage is TRBV6-1 and J usage is TRBJ1-1; D remains ambiguous. Germline-derived CDR1 and CDR2 are MNHNS and SASEGT. With 3 bases removed from V and 6 bases from J, the gap between germline ends came to 5 bases. The CDR3 totals 11 residues.

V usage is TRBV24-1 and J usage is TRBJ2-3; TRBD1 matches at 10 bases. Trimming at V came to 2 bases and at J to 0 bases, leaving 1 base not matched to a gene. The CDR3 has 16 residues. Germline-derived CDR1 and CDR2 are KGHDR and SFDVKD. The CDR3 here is CATSDWTGGSTDTQYF. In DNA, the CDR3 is TGTGCCACCAGTGATTGGACAGGGGGGAGCACAGATACGCAGTATTTT.

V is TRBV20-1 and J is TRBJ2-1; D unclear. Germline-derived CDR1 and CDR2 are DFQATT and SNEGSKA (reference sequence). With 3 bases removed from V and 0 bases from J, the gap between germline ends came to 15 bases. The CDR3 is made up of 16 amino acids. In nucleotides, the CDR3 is TGCAGTGCTAGTCCCATGCGGCAAAGCTCCTACAATGAGCAGTTCTTC. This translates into CSASPMRQSSYNEQFF.

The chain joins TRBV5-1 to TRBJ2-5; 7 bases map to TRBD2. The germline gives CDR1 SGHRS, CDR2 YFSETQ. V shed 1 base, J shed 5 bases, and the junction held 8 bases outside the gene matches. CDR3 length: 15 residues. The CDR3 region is CASSLRREHTETQYF. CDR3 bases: TGCGCCAGCAGCTTGCGGCGGGAGCATACGGAGACCCAGTACTTC.

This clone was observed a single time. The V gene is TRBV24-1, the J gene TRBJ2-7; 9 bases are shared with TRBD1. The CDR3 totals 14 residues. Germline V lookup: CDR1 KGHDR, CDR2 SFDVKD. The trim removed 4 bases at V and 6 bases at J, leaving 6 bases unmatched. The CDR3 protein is CATSDSDRGGEQYF. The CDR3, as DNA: TGTGCCACCAGTGACTCGGACAGGGGAGGCGAGCAGTACTTC.

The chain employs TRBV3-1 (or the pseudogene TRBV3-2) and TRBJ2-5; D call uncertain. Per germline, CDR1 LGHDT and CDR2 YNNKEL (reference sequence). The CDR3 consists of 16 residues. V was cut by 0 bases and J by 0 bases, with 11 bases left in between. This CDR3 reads CASSQDLDRYQETQYF. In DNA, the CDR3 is TGTGCCAGCAGCCAAGATCTCGATAGGTACCAAGAGACCCAGTACTTC.

The CDR3 nucleotides read TGTGCCTGGAGTGGAGTCCCGCGTCGAGAGACCCAGTACTTC. Translation gives CAWSGVPRRETQYF. The chain employs TRBV30 and TRBJ2-5; D unclear. Germline CDR1 GTSNPN, CDR2 SVGIG (reference sequence). The V end was cut by 1 base, the J end by 4 bases, with 13 bases between. The CDR3 length is 14 residues.

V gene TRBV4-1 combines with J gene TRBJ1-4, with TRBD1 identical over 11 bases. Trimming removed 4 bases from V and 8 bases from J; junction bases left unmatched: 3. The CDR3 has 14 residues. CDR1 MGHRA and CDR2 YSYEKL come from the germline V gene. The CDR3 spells CASSPGQGDEKLFF. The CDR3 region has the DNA TGCGCCAGCAGCCCGGGACAGGGGGACGAAAAACTGTTTTTT.

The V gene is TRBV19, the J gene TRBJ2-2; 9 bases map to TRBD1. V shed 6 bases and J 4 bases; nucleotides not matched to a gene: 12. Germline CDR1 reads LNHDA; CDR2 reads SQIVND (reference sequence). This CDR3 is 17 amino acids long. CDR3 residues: CASRPNQGQGVTGELFF. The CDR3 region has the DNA TGTGCCAGTAGGCCTAATCAGGGACAGGGAGTCACCGGGGAGCTGTTTTTT. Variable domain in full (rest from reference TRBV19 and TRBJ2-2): DGGITQSPKYLFRKEGQNVTLSCEQNLNHDAMYWYRQDPGQGLRLIYYSQIVNDFQKGDIAEGYSVSREKKESFPLTVTSAQKNPTAFYLCASRPNQGQGVTGELFFGEGSRLTVL.

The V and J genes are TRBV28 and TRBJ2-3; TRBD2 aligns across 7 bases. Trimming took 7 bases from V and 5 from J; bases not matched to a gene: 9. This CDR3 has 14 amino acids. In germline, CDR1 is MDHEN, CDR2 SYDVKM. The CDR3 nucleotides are TGTGCCAGCATCTCGGGAGGAGGGCAAGATACGCAGTATTTT. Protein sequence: CASISGGGQDTQYF.

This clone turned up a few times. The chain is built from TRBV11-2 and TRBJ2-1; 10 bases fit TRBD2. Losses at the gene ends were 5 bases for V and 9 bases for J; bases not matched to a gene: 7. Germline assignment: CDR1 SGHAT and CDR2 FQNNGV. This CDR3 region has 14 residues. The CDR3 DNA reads TGTGCCAGCAGCCGAATAGCGGGAGGAGGTGAGCAGTTCTTC. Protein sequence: CASSRIAGGGEQFF.

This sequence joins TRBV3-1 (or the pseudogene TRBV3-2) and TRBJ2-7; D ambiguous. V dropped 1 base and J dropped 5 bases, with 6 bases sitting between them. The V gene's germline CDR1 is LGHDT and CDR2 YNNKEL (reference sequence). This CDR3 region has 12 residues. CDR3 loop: CASSQVPHEQYF. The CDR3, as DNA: TGTGCCAGCAGCCAAGTTCCCCACGAGCAGTACTTC.

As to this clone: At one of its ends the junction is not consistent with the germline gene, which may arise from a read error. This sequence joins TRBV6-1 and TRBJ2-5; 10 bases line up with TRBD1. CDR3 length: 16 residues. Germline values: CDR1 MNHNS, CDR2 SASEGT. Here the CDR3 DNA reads TGTGCCAACAGTGACCAGGGACAGGGGCGGGGAGAGACCCAGTACTTC. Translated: CANSDQGQGRGETQYF.